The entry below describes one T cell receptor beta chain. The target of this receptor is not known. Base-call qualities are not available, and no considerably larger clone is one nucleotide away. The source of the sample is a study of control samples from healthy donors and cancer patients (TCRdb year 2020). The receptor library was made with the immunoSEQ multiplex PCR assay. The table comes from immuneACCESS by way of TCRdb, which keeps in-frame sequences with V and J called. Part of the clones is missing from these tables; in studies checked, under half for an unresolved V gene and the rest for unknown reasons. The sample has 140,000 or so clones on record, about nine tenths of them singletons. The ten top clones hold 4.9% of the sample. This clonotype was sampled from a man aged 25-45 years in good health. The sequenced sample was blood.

The CDR3 region: CASSFVPFYGYTF. The nucleotide sequence reads TGTGCCAGCAGTTTCGTCCCATTCTATGGCTACACCTTC. This chain joins TRBV27 to TRBJ1-2, with an unclear D gene assignment. V gives up 3 bases and J gives up 4 bases, and the segment between their germline ends measures 9 bases. The CDR3 runs 13 amino acids, cysteine and phenylalanine included. Only the CDR3 DNA stays, 39 bases, in frame from base 1. CDR1 and CDR2 were assigned from the germline V gene (reference sequence) as MNHEY and SMNVEV.